What follows are 8 T cell receptor beta chains derived from one specimen sequenced in a study of blood T cells in healthy people across ages. Combining a sample-barcoded 5' primer with a J-beta primer mix, a second PCR ran for roughly 7 to 12 cycles. Using its own MiXCR run on the 5' RACE reads, TCRdb lists one record per CDR3 protein. Of about 930,000 distinct CDR3 sequences listed, roughly 29% are singletons. These data also featured in a second study, about T cells of mothers and their children.

The sample was blood. All receptors come from a woman aged 40 to 50 in good health.

The CDR3 sequence: CSARDLAGYGYTF. CDR3 nucleotides: TGCAGTGCTAGAGATTTGGCAGGCTATGGCTACACCTTC. The genes are TRBV20-1 and TRBJ1-2; D gene unclear. Germline CDR1 and CDR2: DFQATT and SNEGSKA (reference sequence). Trimming cost V 0 bases and J 4 bases, with 9 bases left between them. This CDR3 region has 13 residues.

The rearrangement links TRBV9 to TRBJ2-3, with D uncertain. Per the germline V gene, CDR1 is SGDLS and CDR2 is YYNGEE. This CDR3 comprises 13 residues. The V and J ends lost 1 base and 6 bases respectively, with 9 bases between them. The CDR3 DNA follows: TGTGCCAGCAGCGTAACGTATAGGGATACGCAGTATTTT. Protein: CASSVTYRDTQYF.

A single count supports this clonotype. The chain uses TRBV6-1 and TRBJ2-3; the match to TRBD2 covers 9 bases. V lost 1 base, J lost 0 bases, and 5 bases stayed unmatched. Germline assignment: CDR1 MNHNS and CDR2 SASEGT. The CDR3 is made up of 17 amino acids. Written as DNA, the CDR3 is TGTGCCAGCAGTGAAGACCTAGCGGGAATTAGCACAGATACGCAGTATTTT. This sequence encodes CASSEDLAGISTDTQYF.

In this sample, this clonotype turned up a few times. A much bigger clone sits one base away, suggesting this may be a read error. CDR3 sequence: CASSQDQQGEQYF. The DNA of the CDR3 is TGTGCCAGCAGCCAAGACCAACAGGGCGAGCAGTACTTC. This sequence joins TRBV14 and TRBJ2-7; weak D call: TRBD1 (6 bases). Trimming cost V 0 bases and J 6 bases, with 9 bases left between them. The CDR3 length is 13 residues. CDR1 and CDR2 (germline): SGHDN, FVKESK.

V usage is TRBV29-1 and J usage is TRBJ2-3, with D perhaps TRBD2 (6 bases). Looked up from germline, CDR1 is SQVTM and CDR2 is ANQGSEA. This CDR3 has 15 residues. Trimming removed 6 bases at V and 0 bases at J, with 16 bases between. The DNA of the CDR3 is TGCAGCGTAGGGACTCTCGGGTTTAGCACAGATACGCAGTATTTT. Protein product: CSVGTLGFSTDTQYF.

J is TRBJ1-1 and V is TRBV7-9; D remains unclear. The CDR3 length is 13 residues. CDR1 is SEHNR and CDR2 is FQNEAQ in the germline V gene (reference sequence). Between the trimmed V and J ends, which lost 5 bases and 7 bases, there was a span of 14 bases. The chain's CDR3 is CASSRPSILEAFF. In nucleotides, the CDR3 is TGTGCCAGCAGCCGTCCATCCATCCTTGAAGCTTTCTTT. Full variable domain (outside the CDR3, taken from reference TRBV7-9 and TRBJ1-1): DTGVSQNPRHKITKRGQNVTFRCDPISEHNRLYWYRQTLGQGPEFLTYFQNEAQLEKSRLLSDRFSAERPKGSFSTLEIQRTEQGDSAMYLCASSRPSILEAFFGQGTRLTVV.

The genes are TRBV14 and TRBJ2-3; no definite D call. The V gene's germline CDR1 is SGHDN and CDR2 FVKESK. The CDR3 is made up of 14 amino acids. Trimming removed 1 base from V and 3 bases from J, with 8 bases in between. The CDR3 spells CASSQGQITDTQYF. Written as DNA, the CDR3 is TGTGCCAGCAGCCAAGGTCAGATTACAGATACGCAGTATTTT.

In its sample, this clonotype was seen a few times. This chain links TRBV28 with TRBJ1-2, with TRBD1 matching 7 bases. Per germline, CDR1 MDHEN and CDR2 SYDVKM. The CDR3 has 14 residues. The V segment lost 11 bases and the J segment 4 bases; nucleotides outside the gene matches: 13. CDR3 DNA sequence: TGTGCCGGCTACTCCACAGGGGAGGGCTATGGCTACACCTTC. Protein sequence: CAGYSTGEGYGYTF.